Listed below are T cell receptor beta chains from one sample, sequenced in a study of T cells in Graves' hyperthyroidism and ophthalmopathy. TCRdb fed the multiplex PCR reads into MiXCR, producing one record per CDR3 protein. Among about 420,000 distinct CDR3 sequences, roughly 13% were seen once, and the ten largest hold roughly 4.8%. Sequences were obtained from blood. The receptors were gathered from a woman under 30 with Graves' hyperthyroidism. Each CDR3 is given with its conserved first and last residue. D genes are given only for firm matches. Size is stated for part of the rows, as once, few or many counts, or as a class when the clone is expanded.

J gene | V gene | D gene | clone size | CDR3 protein | CDR3 DNA
TRBJ2-7 | TRBV4-2 | . | few | CASSQAGHRSYEQYF | TGTGCCAGCAGCCAGGCGGGACACCGCTCCTACGAGCAGTACTTC
TRBJ1-1 | TRBV6-1 | . | many | CASSENTEAFF | TGTGCCAGCAGCGAGAACACTGAAGCTTTCTTT
TRBJ2-2 | TRBV20-1 | . | few | CSARDDWNTGELFF | TGCAGTGCTAGAGATGATTGGAACACCGGGGAGCTGTTTTTT
TRBJ1-2 | TRBV24-1 | . | . | CATIECPYYGYTF | TGTGCCACCATTGAGTGCCCCTACTATGGCTACACCTTC
TRBJ1-2 | TRBV20-1 | TRBD1 | . | CSAGGTGGGYTF | TGCAGTGCCGGAGGGACAGGCGGTGGCTACACCTTC
TRBJ1-6 | TRBV27 | TRBD1 | many | CASKSGQGFYNSPLHF | TGTGCCAGCAAAAGTGGACAGGGCTTCTATAATTCACCCCTCCACTTT
TRBJ1-1 | TRBV5-8 | TRBD1 | many | CASSLVDREGTEAFF | TGTGCCAGCAGCTTGGTGGACAGGGAAGGCACTGAAGCTTTCTTT
TRBJ1-5 | TRBV6-5 | . | . | CASSSQGSQPQHF | TGTGCCAGCAGTTCCCAAGGGTCTCAGCCCCAGCATTTT
TRBJ2-1 | TRBV4-1 | TRBD2 | few | CASSRDLREGSSYNEQFF | TGCGCCAGCAGCCGGGACTTGCGGGAGGGGAGCTCCTACAATGAGCAGTTCTTC
TRBJ2-7 | TRBV10-1 | . | many | CASSFFSGGRDEQYF | TGCGCCAGCAGTTTCTTTAGTGGGGGTAGGGACGAGCAGTACTTC
TRBJ1-1 | TRBV7-2 | . | . | CASSLEPGAMNTEAFF | TGTGCCAGCAGCTTAGAGCCGGGGGCGATGAACACTGAAGCTTTCTTT
TRBJ2-5 | TRBV19 | TRBD1 | . | CASSQPGTETWETQYF | TGTGCCAGTAGCCAACCCGGGACAGAGACGTGGGAGACCCAGTACTTC
TRBJ2-4 | TRBV11-2 | . | many | CASSLTGGLAKNIQYF | TGTGCCAGCAGCTTAACCGGGGGCCTAGCCAAAAACATTCAGTACTTC
TRBJ2-1 | TRBV10-1 | TRBD2 | . | CASSAAGLAGALNEQFF | TGCGCCAGCAGTGCCGCAGGACTAGCGGGAGCATTGAATGAGCAGTTCTTC
TRBJ2-1 | TRBV30 | TRBD2 | . | CAWGTSSYNEQFF | TGTGCCTGGGGGACTAGCTCCTACAATGAGCAGTTCTTC
TRBJ2-1 | TRBV12-3/TRBV12-4 | . | many | CASSLSLGSYEQFF | TGTGCCAGCAGTTTATCCCTTGGGTCGTATGAGCAGTTCTTC
TRBJ1-2 | TRBV5-6 | . | . | CASSLGQEIYGYTF | TGTGCCAGCAGCTTGGGGCAGGAAATCTATGGCTACACCTTC
TRBJ2-5 | TRBV20-1 | . | few | CSAPPMTTQETQYF | TGCAGTGCCCCCCCGATGACTACTCAAGAGACCCAGTACTTC
TRBJ2-7 | TRBV27 | . | many | CASSFAERSYEQYF | TGTGCCAGCAGTTTTGCCGAGCGGTCCTACGAGCAGTACTTC
TRBJ1-1 | TRBV5-1 | . | many | CASSLHTGSAEAFF | TGCGCCAGCAGCTTGCATACAGGGTCGGCTGAAGCTTTCTTT
TRBJ2-2 | TRBV5-1 | . | . | CASSLVGGRTGELFF | TGCGCCAGCAGCTTGGTCGGGGGAAGGACCGGGGAGCTGTTTTTT
TRBJ2-7 | TRBV27 | TRBD2 | few | CASSPQPGQGEREGSYEQYF | TGTGCCAGCAGTCCCCAACCCGGACAGGGTGAGCGGGAGGGTTCCTACGAGCAGTACTTC
TRBJ2-7 | TRBV7-8 | . | many | CASSLGVRESSYEQYF | TGTGCCAGCAGCTTAGGGGTTCGGGAAAGCTCCTACGAGCAGTACTTC
TRBJ1-5 | TRBV5-1 | . | many | CASSTGGGPGQPQHF | TGCGCCAGCAGCACAGGTGGGGGGCCTGGTCAGCCCCAGCATTTT
TRBJ2-7 | TRBV11-2 | . | many | CASSLHFGPYEQYF | TGTGCCAGCAGCCTTCACTTTGGTCCCTACGAGCAGTACTTC
TRBJ2-1 | TRBV10-1 | TRBD2 | many | CASSDLAGGYNEQFF | TGCGCCAGCAGTGATTTAGCGGGAGGGTACAATGAGCAGTTCTTC
TRBJ2-5 | TRBV18 | . | . | CASSPLSRSETQYF | TGTGCCAGCTCACCACTTTCTAGATCAGAGACCCAGTACTTC
TRBJ1-3 | TRBV10-1 | . | . | CASSESGSSGNTIYF | TGCGCCAGCAGTGAGTCGGGAAGCTCTGGAAACACCATATATTTT
TRBJ2-5 | TRBV3-1 | . | many | CASSQLLETQYF | TGTGCCAGCAGCCAATTACTAGAGACCCAGTACTTC
TRBJ1-1 | TRBV20-1 | TRBD1 | many | CSAYDRGRFGNTEAFF | TGCAGTGCCTACGACAGGGGCCGCTTTGGGAACACTGAAGCTTTCTTT
TRBJ2-2 | TRBV27 | TRBD1 | many | CASSRPGTGVGTGELFF | TGTGCCAGCAGCCGACCGGGGACAGGGGTAGGCACCGGGGAGCTGTTTTTT
TRBJ1-2 | TRBV6-6 | . | . | CASSYGVSYTF | TGTGCCAGCAGTTACGGTGTCAGCTACACCTTC
TRBJ1-2 | TRBV20-1 | TRBD1 | . | CSALRGLAGYTF | TGCAGTGCTCTCAGGGGGCTGGCTGGCTACACCTTC
TRBJ2-3 | TRBV29-1 | . | many | CSARVGGSTDTQYF | TGCAGCGCACGGGTTGGGGGGAGCACAGATACGCAGTATTTT
TRBJ2-4 | TRBV29-1 | TRBD2 | many | CSVKAGVGIQYF | TGCAGCGTAAAAGCGGGAGTGGGCATTCAGTACTTC
TRBJ1-1 | TRBV10-3 | . | many | CAIRGVEMNTEAFF | TGTGCCATCAGGGGGGTAGAGATGAACACTGAAGCTTTCTTT
TRBJ2-7 | TRBV30 | . | many | CAWGGYEQYF | TGTGCCTGGGGTGGGTACGAGCAGTACTTC
TRBJ2-3 | TRBV6-1 | TRBD2 | few | CASSRSPLAGEGDTQYF | TGTGCCAGCAGCCGCTCCCCCCTAGCGGGAGAGGGAGATACGCAGTATTTT
TRBJ1-1 | TRBV18 | . | many | CASSPPQNPEAFF | TGTGCCAGCTCACCTCCTCAGAACCCTGAAGCTTTCTTT
TRBJ2-3 | TRBV20-1 | TRBD2 | many | CSAHAGTSGRRTDTQYF | TGCAGTGCCCACGCCGGGACTAGCGGGAGGCGCACAGATACGCAGTATTTT
TRBJ1-6 | TRBV28 | . | many | CASGHKQGVDNSPLHF | TGTGCCAGCGGCCACAAACAGGGTGTAGACAATTCACCCCTCCACTTT
TRBJ2-1 | TRBV28 | TRBD2 | many | CASLTGEGYNEQFF | TGTGCCAGCCTCACCGGGGAGGGGTACAATGAGCAGTTCTTC
TRBJ2-7 | TRBV7-8 | TRBD1 | . | CASSRGETGIYEQYF | TGTGCCAGCTCCAGGGGCGAGACAGGGATCTACGAGCAGTACTTC
TRBJ2-2 | TRBV27 | . | few | CASRHYPGDGVTGELFF | TGTGCCAGCAGACACTACCCCGGGGACGGGGTCACCGGGGAGCTGTTTTTT
TRBJ1-1 | TRBV19 | . | few | CASIIGNGGNTEAFF | TGTGCCAGTATCATAGGAAATGGGGGGAACACTGAAGCTTTCTTT
TRBJ1-4 | TRBV30 | . | many | CAWSVWSASTNEKLFF | TGTGCCTGGAGTGTTTGGTCGGCCTCAACTAATGAAAAACTGTTTTTT
TRBJ2-7 | TRBV7-2 | . | many | CASSLRRSGLSSYEQYF | TGTGCCAGCAGCTTAAGGCGGAGCGGACTGAGCTCCTACGAGCAGTACTTC
TRBJ1-6 | TRBV4-3 | TRBD1 | . | CASSQEGQYNSPLHF | TGCGCCAGCAGCCAAGAGGGACAGTATAATTCACCCCTCCACTTT
TRBJ2-7 | TRBV7-8 | TRBD2 | many | CASSLSAGGPGEQYF | TGTGCCAGCAGTTTATCGGCGGGAGGGCCTGGGGAGCAGTACTTC
TRBJ1-2 | TRBV30 | . | many | CAWSVLGGRSTYNYGYTF | TGTGCCTGGAGTGTACTGGGAGGGCGGAGTACCTACAACTATGGCTACACCTTC
TRBJ2-7 | TRBV20-1 | TRBD1 | many | CSATGGYEQYF | TGCAGTGCTACAGGGGGCTACGAGCAGTACTTC